These T cell receptor beta chains were read from a single sample in a study of T cells in Graves' hyperthyroidism and ophthalmopathy. TCRdb called the multiplex PCR reads again in MiXCR, with one record for every CDR3 protein. The top ten clones hold approximately 11% of a sample with about half a million distinct CDR3 sequences, 24% of them seen once. Sequencing was done on a sample of blood. These receptors all stem from a woman aged 25 to 45 with Graves' ophthalmopathy. The CDR3 runs from the conserved cysteine through the conserved F or W. A D gene is named only where the DNA matches it firmly. Clone size, where shown, is once, few, many, or a class for clones that have expanded.

v_gene: TRBV27
j_gene: TRBJ1-1
abundance: many
d_gene: TRBD1
CDR3nt: TGTGCCAGCAGTTCGACAGGGTTTTACACTGAAGCTTTCTTT
CDR3aa: CASSSTGFYTEAFF

v_gene: TRBV7-2
j_gene: TRBJ2-5
abundance: many
d_gene: .
CDR3nt: TGTGCCAGCAGCTTTGTGTCCGGGGTACAAGAGACCCAGTACTTC
CDR3aa: CASSFVSGVQETQYF

v_gene: TRBV14
j_gene: TRBJ1-1
abundance: many
d_gene: TRBD1
CDR3nt: TGTGCCAGCAGCGCCACAGGGGCGGTTGCAGCTTTCTTT
CDR3aa: CASSATGAVAAFF

v_gene: TRBV12-3/TRBV12-4
j_gene: TRBJ1-2
abundance: many
d_gene: .
CDR3nt: TGTGCCAGCAGTCCACAGGAGGACTATGGCTACACCTTC
CDR3aa: CASSPQEDYGYTF

v_gene: TRBV6-5
j_gene: TRBJ2-7
abundance: .
d_gene: .
CDR3nt: TGTGCCAGCAGTTATTTGCAGCGCTACGAGCAGTACTTC
CDR3aa: CASSYLQRYEQYF

v_gene: TRBV12-3/TRBV12-4
j_gene: TRBJ1-2
abundance: many
d_gene: TRBD1
CDR3nt: TGTGCCAGCAGGACAGGGAGAGGAGAGGGCTACACCTTC
CDR3aa: CASRTGRGEGYTF

v_gene: TRBV19
j_gene: TRBJ2-5
abundance: few
d_gene: TRBD2
CDR3nt: TGTGCCAGTAGTCCACAGGGACTAGCGGGGGGGCTCTTCCAAGAGACCCAGTACTTC
CDR3aa: CASSPQGLAGGLFQETQYF

v_gene: TRBV11-1
j_gene: TRBJ2-7
abundance: few
d_gene: .
CDR3nt: TGTGCCAGCAGCCTAGGCTCCGTCGACAGCAGAATTAGCTCGGGCACCTACGAGCAGTACTTC
CDR3aa: CASSLGSVDSRISSGTYEQYF

v_gene: TRBV12-3/TRBV12-4
j_gene: TRBJ2-7
abundance: .
d_gene: .
CDR3nt: TGTGCCAGCAGAGAGGGAGTCTACGAGCAGTACTTC
CDR3aa: CASREGVYEQYF

v_gene: TRBV6-2/TRBV6-3
j_gene: TRBJ1-5
abundance: many
d_gene: TRBD1
CDR3nt: TGTGCCAGCAGTTATGGTCAGGGGGCGGTTGGCAATCAGCCCCAGCATTTT
CDR3aa: CASSYGQGAVGNQPQHF

v_gene: TRBV12-3/TRBV12-4
j_gene: TRBJ2-7
abundance: .
d_gene: TRBD1
CDR3nt: TGTGCCAGCAGAAGAGTCCCAGGGGGCCTCCCCGAGCAGTACTTC
CDR3aa: CASRRVPGGLPEQYF

v_gene: TRBV29-1
j_gene: TRBJ2-2
abundance: .
d_gene: .
CDR3nt: TGCAGCGTTGACGAGTCCTCGTGGGGCACCGGGGAGCTGTTTTTT
CDR3aa: CSVDESSWGTGELFF

v_gene: TRBV2
j_gene: TRBJ1-3
abundance: few
d_gene: .
CDR3nt: TGTGCCACGACGGAGCAGAGCTCTGGAAACACCATATATTTT
CDR3aa: CATTEQSSGNTIYF

v_gene: TRBV12-3/TRBV12-4
j_gene: TRBJ2-7
abundance: few
d_gene: .
CDR3nt: TGTGCCACATCGTCCCGGGACCTAGCCTACGAGCAGTACTTC
CDR3aa: CATSSRDLAYEQYF

v_gene: TRBV14
j_gene: TRBJ2-2
abundance: many
d_gene: TRBD1
CDR3nt: TGTGCCAGCAGCCACCTGGGACAGACGAACACCGGGGAGCTGTTTTTT
CDR3aa: CASSHLGQTNTGELFF

v_gene: TRBV5-1
j_gene: TRBJ2-5
abundance: many
d_gene: .
CDR3nt: TGCGCCAGCAGCTTTGAGGGGACCCAAGAGACCCAGTACTTC
CDR3aa: CASSFEGTQETQYF

v_gene: TRBV7-2
j_gene: TRBJ1-2
abundance: many
d_gene: .
CDR3nt: TGTGCCAGCAGCGCCCGAGGGGGGGACTATGGCTACACCTTC
CDR3aa: CASSARGGDYGYTF

v_gene: TRBV6-5
j_gene: TRBJ1-1
abundance: many
d_gene: .
CDR3nt: TGTGCCAGCACTTCATGGGGTTCTGAAGCTTTCTTT
CDR3aa: CASTSWGSEAFF

v_gene: TRBV6-5
j_gene: TRBJ2-1
abundance: .
d_gene: .
CDR3nt: TGTGCCAGCAGTTACTCTTGGCAGAGTTCAATGAATGAGCATTTCTTC
CDR3aa: CASSYSWQSSMNEHFF

v_gene: TRBV6-1
j_gene: TRBJ1-5
abundance: many
d_gene: .
CDR3nt: TGTGCCAGCAGTGGGCCTCTCATCAGGGGATCGAGCAATCAGCCCCAGCATTTT
CDR3aa: CASSGPLIRGSSNQPQHF

v_gene: TRBV29-1
j_gene: TRBJ1-5
abundance: many
d_gene: TRBD1
CDR3nt: TGCAGCGTTGTCGGGCAGGGGGGTCAGCCCCAGCATTTT
CDR3aa: CSVVGQGGQPQHF

v_gene: TRBV6-1
j_gene: TRBJ2-3
abundance: few
d_gene: .
CDR3nt: TGTGCCACCACCTCAGAGAGGGCGACGCAGTATTTT
CDR3aa: CATTSERATQYF

v_gene: TRBV20-1
j_gene: TRBJ1-2
abundance: many
d_gene: .
CDR3nt: TGCAGTGCTAGAGATCGAACCTCGCCCGATGGCTACACCTTC
CDR3aa: CSARDRTSPDGYTF